These 9 T cell receptor beta chains came from one sample sequenced in a study of T cell clonality in common variable immunodeficiency. Findings and caveats of the study: Reportedly, TCR beta sequences from common variable immunodeficiency showed fewer deletions and N-nucleotide insertions.

The assay was immunoSEQ multiplex PCR, and TCRdb's table has in-frame clones only and misses some. This table holds about 23,000 clones with no singletons; the top ten claim around 10%. No antigens are known for them. Source material: peripheral blood mononuclear cells. The receptors originated from a human donor with common variable immunodeficiency.

This clone occurred a few times. The read finishes 3 residues shy of the CDR3 end, and the germline J gene is used to complete it. V usage is TRBV6-4 and J usage is TRBJ2-1, with D perhaps matching TRBD2 (5 bases). CDR3 length: 14 residues. Germline values: CDR1 MRHNA, CDR2 SNTAGT. The V end was cut by 6 bases, the J end by 5 bases, with 14 bases between. CDR3 region: CASSVGLTNNEQFF. The part of the CDR3 DNA that was read is TGTGCCAGCAGCGTTGGACTTACAAACAATGAG.

Concerning this clone itself: With the read ending 3 residues before the CDR3 end, the germline J gene is used to fill in that end. The chain couples TRBV19 to TRBJ1-5; no clear D. The CDR3 runs to 14 residues. Trimming cost V 7 bases and J 6 bases, with 16 bases left between them. The germline CDR1 and CDR2 sequences are LNHDA and SQIVND (reference sequence). CDR3 in amino acids: CASNLRSTTQPQHF. The sequenced part of the CDR3 DNA is TGTGCCAGTAACCTCAGAAGTACTACTCAGCCC.

This clone showed up just a few times. The CDR3 end lies 3 residues beyond the end of the read and is filled in from the germline J gene. The genes are TRBV11-1 and TRBJ2-7; 10 bases fit TRBD2. This CDR3 contains 15 residues. Germline assignment: CDR1 SGHAT and CDR2 FQDESV (reference sequence). With V trimmed by 4 bases and J by 1 base, 4 bases remained unmatched. This CDR3 is CASSYGLAVSYEQYF. CDR3 bases read: TGTGCCAGCAGCTATGGACTAGCGGTTTCCTACGAG.

A note on this clone: The read stops 3 residues short of the end of the CDR3; the missing end is completed from the germline J gene. This chain connects TRBV2 to TRBJ2-5, with D possibly TRBD1 on 5 matching bases. The length of the CDR3 is 14 residues. CDR1 is SNHLY, CDR2 FYNNEI, per germline. Trimming shortened V by 4 bases and J by 6 bases, and 15 bases separated the two germline ends. The part of the CDR3 DNA that was read is TGTGCCAGCAGTGTTAGCAGGGTAGGAAAGACC. This gives the protein CASSVSRVGKT. The whole CDR3 reads CASSVSRVGKTQYF.

Many counts were recorded for this clone. The observed sequence ends 3 residues before the CDR3 terminus, with the missing tail filled in from the germline J gene. This chain links TRBV7-3 with TRBJ2-3; 7 bases are shared with TRBD1. Germline values: CDR1 SGHTA, CDR2 FQGTGA. V was clipped by 5 bases and J by 4 bases; unmatched bases: 3. The CDR3 has 13 residues. The sequenced CDR3 bases are TGTGCCAGCAGCACCACAGGGGCAGATACG. Its translation is CASSTTGADT. The full-length CDR3 reads as CASSTTGADTQYF.

This clone was seen a few times. The DNA read from the CDR3 is TGTGCCAGCAGTGAAGAACAGGGGCAAGAGACC. The encoded protein is CASSEEQGQET. The full CDR3 is CASSEEQGQETQYF. This sequence joins TRBV2 and TRBJ2-5, with TRBD1 matching over 7 bases. The read is 3 residues too short to cover the CDR3 end, so that end is filled in from the germline J gene. The CDR3 length is 14 residues. Germline V lookup: CDR1 SNHLY, CDR2 FYNNEI. The V segment lost 1 base and the J segment 2 bases; nucleotides outside the gene matches: 1.

At least ten counts were recorded for this clone. The missing CDR3 end, 3 residues past where the read stops, is filled in from the germline J gene. This rearrangement joins TRBV19 to TRBJ2-2, with no clear D. There are 14 residues in the CDR3. Deletions cut 5 bases from V and 1 base from J, with 8 bases between. CDR1 LNHDA and CDR2 SQIVND come from the germline V gene (reference sequence). CDR3 residues: CASSSVGNTGELFF. The DNA read from the CDR3 is TGTGCCAGTAGTTCAGTTGGGAACACCGGGGAG.

This clone was recorded many times. The CDR3 extends 3 residues past the end of the read, so its final part is completed from the germline J gene. The chain carries TRBV20-1 and TRBJ1-4; D remains unclear. The CDR3 length is 14 residues. The germline V and J ends were trimmed by 1 base and 7 bases, with 13 bases remaining between them. The germline gives CDR1 DFQATT, CDR2 SNEGSKA (reference sequence). The sequenced CDR3 bases are TGCAGTGCTAGAGTCCTAGCGTTGGGTGAAAAA. Translation gives CSARVLALGEK. The whole CDR3 protein reads CSARVLALGEKLFF.

Points on this clone: The read halts 3 residues ahead of the CDR3 end, with the missing end drawn from the germline J gene. The rearrangement uses TRBV5-3 and TRBJ2-5, with a weak D call TRBD2 (6 bases). TRBV5-3 is flagged as an ORF with uncertain function. The CDR3 contains 15 residues. Trimming stripped 1 base from V and 1 base from J, with 11 bases between. CDR3 DNA (partial): TGTGCCAGAAGCTTGCGCGGACTATCCCAAGAGACC. It is translated as CARSLRGLSQET. The full-length CDR3 reads as CARSLRGLSQETQYF.